The 13 T cell receptor beta chains below all came from one sample that was sequenced in a study of T-cell reconstitution after alpha-beta-depleted transplantation in children. Library preparation (for TCRbeta) was performed with unique molecular identifiers. TCRdb recomputed calls from the PCR reads with MiXCR, one row per CDR3 protein. In the table there are 200,000 to 250,000 distinct CDR3 sequences, roughly 10% of which are singletons. Sequences were derived from PBMCs, sampled before TCRalphabeta/CD19-depleted stem cell transplant. Receptor source: a child under two years old with acute myeloid leukemia, due to receive a stem cell transplant.

In the case of this clonotype: A junction end diverges from the germline sequence, so it may reflect a read error. The V and J genes are TRBV12-3 or TRBV12-4 and TRBJ2-4; D unresolved. CDR3 length: 17 residues. CDR3 coding DNA: TGCGCCAGCAGTCCAGACCCAGGCTTTGGGACCAAAAACATTCAGTACTTC. Protein product: CASSPDPGFGTKNIQYF.

This clonotype was seen at least ten times. This chain uses TRBV3-1 with TRBJ2-7; the D gene could be TRBD1 or TRBD2 (6 bases each). The CDR3 length is 21 residues. Looked up from germline, CDR1 is LGHDT and CDR2 is YNNKEL (reference sequence). The V end lost 3 bases, the J end lost 2 bases, and 32 bases lay between the germline ends. This chain's CDR3 is CASSHQNWGTRAGRGAYEQYF. CDR3 bases: TGTGCCAGCAGCCATCAAAATTGGGGGACAAGGGCCGGAAGGGGGGCCTACGAGCAGTACTTC.

Remarks on this clonotype: A junction boundary mismatches the germline segment, possibly from a read error. This sequence joins TRBV5-8 and TRBJ2-7; no reliable D call. The CDR3 runs to 13 residues. Looked up from germline, CDR1 is SGHTS and CDR2 is YDEGEE. The CDR3 DNA reads as TGTGTCAGCAGCTTGGGAAACTCCTACGAGCAGTACTTC. Translated, it gives CVSSLGNSYEQYF.

This clonotype has more than one count but fewer than ten. This may be a read error: a much more frequent sequence differs by one nucleotide. The chain uses TRBV20-1 and TRBJ2-5; D might be TRBD1 (6 bases). CDR3 length: 13 residues. Germline V gene data show CDR1 as DFQATT and CDR2 as SNEGSKA (reference sequence). In nucleotides, the CDR3 is TGCAGTGCTACCGGGACAAGCGGAGAGGCCCAGTACTTC. It codes for CSATGTSGEAQYF.

The chain has TRBV10-2 and TRBJ2-7; D gene uncertain. CDR3 size: 10 residues. Trimming stripped 7 bases from V and 8 bases from J, with 9 bases between. Germline values: CDR1 WSHSY, CDR2 SAAADI. CDR3 sequence: CASKGDKQYF. CDR3 DNA sequence: TGCGCCAGCAAAGGTGACAAGCAGTACTTC.

The sample holds many counts of this clonotype. V and J are TRBV3-1 and TRBJ1-4, with D perhaps TRBD1 (5 bases). V was clipped by 0 bases and J by 10 bases, with 18 bases between them. The V gene's germline CDR1 is LGHDT and CDR2 YNNKEL (reference sequence). The CDR3 totals 16 residues. CDR3 sequence reads: CASSQDITGKRGKLFF. The CDR3 region has the DNA TGTGCCAGCAGCCAAGATATAACGGGGAAAAGGGGAAAACTGTTTTTT.

This clonotype came up many times. The J gene is TRBJ2-4, the V gene TRBV12-3 or TRBV12-4; 7 bases line up with TRBD1. The J segment lost 6 bases and the V segment lost 2 bases, leaving 4 bases of the junction unmatched. The CDR3 has 14 residues. This chain's CDR3 is CASSLMGQSNIQYF. CDR3 nucleotide sequence: TGTGCCAGCAGTTTAATGGGACAGTCAAACATTCAGTACTTC.

Ten or more counts support this clonotype. This sequence joins TRBV9 and TRBJ2-4, with a weak D call TRBD2 (9 bases). Germline lookup yields CDR1 SGDLS and CDR2 YYNGEE. The length of the CDR3 is 16 residues. Trimming stripped 3 bases from V and 9 bases from J, with 22 bases between. Here the CDR3 DNA reads TGTGCCAGCAGCGCGGGGACAGGTGCACTAGCGGGCATTCAGTACTTC. It encodes CASSAGTGALAGIQYF.

This clonotype was seen at least ten times. The rearrangement uses TRBV12-3 or TRBV12-4 and TRBJ1-2; possibly TRBD1 for D (5 bases). CDR3 length: 14 residues. The V end lost 3 bases, the J end lost 8 bases, and 16 bases lay between the germline ends. The CDR3 sequence: CASSLSQGPRGYTF. CDR3 DNA sequence: TGTGCCAGCAGTTTGAGTCAGGGCCCTAGGGGCTACACCTTC.

There are many counts of this clonotype. The chain uses TRBV12-3 or TRBV12-4 and TRBJ2-7; no definite D call. The CDR3 totals 11 residues. The V end was cut by 9 bases, the J end by 3 bases, with 9 bases between. Here the CDR3 reads CASRGGYEQYF. CDR3 DNA: TGTGCCAGTAGAGGTGGCTACGAGCAGTACTTC.

This chain links TRBV5-5 with TRBJ2-2; 8 bases are shared with TRBD1. There are 14 residues in the CDR3. With V trimmed by 6 bases and J by 5 bases, 6 bases remained unmatched. CDR1 is SGHKS and CDR2 is YYEKEE in the germline V gene (reference sequence). In DNA form, the CDR3 reads TGTGCCAGCACCCTGGACAGGGTTACCGGGGAGCTGTTTTTT. It codes for CASTLDRVTGELFF.

At least ten counts were recorded for this clonotype. The chain links TRBV21-1 to TRBJ2-1; TRBD1 is the table's D call and was not checked against the DNA. TRBV21-1 corresponds to a pseudogene. CDR3 length: 18 amino acids. CDR3 sequence: CASSNVSAGGGSYNEQFF. DNA for the CDR3: TGTGCCAGCAGCAACGTTAGCGCAGGGGGTGGCTCCTACAATGAGCAGTTCTTC.

In this sample, this clonotype turned up many times. CDR3 nucleotides: TGCAGTGCTAGAGCCGGAAGCGTGAACACCGGGGAGCTGTTTTTT. It codes for CSARAGSVNTGELFF. The rearrangement joins TRBV20-1 to TRBJ2-2; no clear D. Germline values: CDR1 DFQATT, CDR2 SNEGSKA (reference sequence). This CDR3 region has 15 residues. V was trimmed by 1 base and J by 1 base, leaving 10 bases between them.